The clone carrying this T cell receptor (beta chain) came up a few times. This record comes from a study of cytomegalovirus exposure and HLA in healthy donors. Amplification used 60 Vbeta primers and 13 Jbeta primers. Repertoires were generated with immunoSEQ multiplex PCR, while TCRdb's copy carries only in-frame clones and drops some. The profile shows about 190,000 clones, about 77% of them singletons. The germline gives CDR1 GTSNPN, CDR2 SVGIG (reference sequence). V lost 3 bases, J lost 10 bases, and 16 bases lay in between. The CDR3 is 13 residues long. This clonotype was obtained from a man aged 30 to 45 in good health and CMV-seropositive. The sample was PBMCs. The chain is built from TRBV30 and TRBJ2-1, with D perhaps TRBD2 (6 bases). The DNA of the CDR3 is TGTGCCTGGAGGAATCTAGCGAGCAGGGAGCAGTTCTTC. This gives the protein CAWRNLASREQFF.